Each of the 29 T cell receptor beta chains below was sequenced from the same sample in a study of shared clonotypes between healthy human individuals. Naive CD8 cells were CD45RO-negative, positively selected for CCR7, excluding terminally differentiated effector memory CD45RA+ cells. Data came from immunoSEQ multiplex PCR; TCRdb stores just in-frame clones and leaves some out. In the table there are some 580,000 clones, 95% to 98% of which are singletons. The sample comprised naive CD8+ T cells sorted from blood. The receptors were sampled from a man younger than 40 in good health.

The chain employs TRBV18 and TRBJ2-4, with D perhaps matching TRBD1 (5 bases). The germline gives CDR1 KGHSH, CDR2 LQKENI. The length of the CDR3 is 15 residues. V lost 3 bases and J lost 5, with 14 bases in between. The CDR3 loop reads CASSPRQGGENIQYF. CDR3 DNA sequence: TGTGCCAGCTCACCGCGTCAGGGTGGCGAAAACATTCAGTACTTC. Combining the CDR3 with reference TRBV18 and TRBJ2-4 gives the whole variable domain NAGVMQNPRHLVRRRGQEARLRCSPMKGHSHVYWYRQLPEEGLKFMVYLQKENIIDESGMPKERFSAEFPKEGPSILRIQQVVRGDSAAYFCASSPRQGGENIQYFGAGTRLSVL.

The chain joins TRBV7-9 to TRBJ1-2; D gene unclear. Deletions cut 5 bases from V and 3 bases from J, with 10 bases between. Germline V gene data show CDR1 as SEHNR and CDR2 as FQNEAQ (reference sequence). There are 13 residues in the CDR3. CDR3 amino acids: CASSTPSDYGYTF. The CDR3 DNA reads TGTGCCAGCAGCACCCCGAGTGACTATGGCTACACCTTC.

This clone was seen once. V usage is TRBV2 and J usage is TRBJ1-1; D is possibly TRBD1 (5 bases). CDR1 and CDR2 from the germline V gene are SNHLY and FYNNEI. Trimming took off 6 bases at V and 6 bases at J, with 14 bases between the two ends. The CDR3 has 13 amino acids. DNA for the CDR3: TGTGCCAGCAGGACGTGGGGGGGATCTGAAGCTTTCTTT. It translates to CASRTWGGSEAFF.

As for this clone: The junction and the germline gene differ at one end; a read error may be behind it. This CDR3 is CASSLAGGVRNTEAFF. For the CDR3, the DNA is TGTGCCAGCAGCCTAGCGGGGGGTGTTAGGAACACTGAAGCTTTCTTT. The V gene is TRBV7-9, the J gene TRBJ1-1, with D possibly TRBD1 on 5 matching bases. The CDR3 sequence is 16 residues long. Germline CDR1 and CDR2: SEHNR and FQNEAQ (reference sequence).

The J gene is TRBJ2-1, the V gene TRBV10-3; perhaps TRBD2 as D (5 bases). Trimming left V 10 bases short and J 9 bases short, with 10 bases between. Germline-derived CDR1 and CDR2 are ENHRY and SYGVKD. The CDR3 consists of 10 residues. The CDR3 is CATSGSEQFF. CDR3 nucleotide sequence: TGTGCCACCTCGGGGAGTGAGCAGTTCTTC.

The chain combines TRBV14 with TRBJ2-7; TRBD2 matches 8 bases. Germline loops: CDR1 SGHDN, CDR2 FVKESK. V lost 2 bases, J lost 5 bases, and 5 bases stayed unmatched. The CDR3 length is 14 residues. The CDR3 DNA sequence: TGTGCCAGCAGCCAAAGGACTAGCTATCACGAGCAGTACTTC. It translates to CASSQRTSYHEQYF.

DNA for the CDR3: TGCAGCGTTGTCTGGGCCTTCTCCTACAATGAGCAGTTCTTC. Residues: CSVVWAFSYNEQFF. The chain combines TRBV29-1 with TRBJ2-1; D is unclear. Trimming took off 4 bases at V and 0 bases at J, with 10 bases between the two ends. The CDR3 sequence is 14 residues long. Germline-derived CDR1 and CDR2 are SQVTM and ANQGSEA.

Details on this clone: A junction end diverges from the germline sequence, so it may reflect a read error. The chain couples TRBV7-7 to TRBJ2-1, with 11 bases fitting TRBD2. In germline, CDR1 is SSHAT, CDR2 FNYEAQ (reference sequence). The CDR3 consists of 15 residues. Written as DNA, the CDR3 is TGTGCTAGCAGCGCGGGACTAGCGGTCTACAATGAGCAGTTCTTC. This gives the protein CASSAGLAVYNEQFF.

This chain uses TRBV7-3 with TRBJ2-1; tentatively, D is TRBD1 (5 bases). This CDR3 contains 15 residues. Trimming shortened V by 5 bases and J by 2 bases, and 13 bases separated the two germline ends. CDR1 and CDR2 from the germline V gene are SGHTA and FQGTGA. In nucleotides, the CDR3 is TGTGCCAGCAGCCAGGGTATCTCTCCCTACAATGAGCAGTTCTTC. Translating it yields CASSQGISPYNEQFF.

This clone was counted a single time. The J gene is TRBJ2-1, the V gene TRBV30; 7 bases align to TRBD2. CDR3 size: 13 residues. CDR1 is GTSNPN, CDR2 SVGIG, per germline (reference sequence). Germline trimming cut 4 bases from V and 6 bases from J; bases unmatched to any gene: 6. In nucleotides, the CDR3 is TGTGCCTGGATTCCAGCGGGAAGCAATGAGCAGTTCTTC. This gives the protein CAWIPAGSNEQFF.

The chain uses TRBV29-1 and TRBJ2-5; 7 nucleotides agree with TRBD1. Germline trimming cut 5 bases from V and 4 bases from J; bases unmatched to any gene: 10. This CDR3 is 14 amino acids long. CDR1 and CDR2 from the germline V gene are SQVTM and ANQGSEA. CDR3 in amino acids: CSVNLGDSRETQYF. The CDR3 nucleotides read TGCAGCGTTAATCTTGGGGACAGTAGAGAGACCCAGTACTTC.

As for this clone: Other DNA variants within this sample encode the same CDR3. The rearrangement joins TRBV6-5 to TRBJ1-2; D may be TRBD1 (5 bases). Trimming took 4 bases from V and 4 from J, leaving 7 bases between them. Germline V gene sequence: CDR1 MNHEY, CDR2 SVGAGI. This CDR3 has 12 residues. Written as DNA, the CDR3 is TGTGCCAGCAGTTCGGGGCCCTATGGCTACACCTTC. Its protein product is CASSSGPYGYTF.

This chain connects TRBV9 to TRBJ1-3; a possible D gene is TRBD1 (5 bases). CDR3 length: 14 amino acids. Trimming pared 0 bases from V and 6 bases from J, leaving 10 bases between. Germline CDR1 is SGDLS and CDR2 is YYNGEE. Written as DNA, the CDR3 is TGTGCCAGCAGCGTAGAGGGCAGGGCAAACACCATATATTTT. Protein: CASSVEGRANTIYF. Together with reference TRBV9 and TRBJ1-3, the CDR3 gives the full variable domain: DSGVTQTPKHLITATGQRVTLRCSPRSGDLSVYWYQQSLDQGLQFLIQYYNGEERAKGNILERFSAQQFPDLHSELNLSSLELGDSALYFCASSVEGRANTIYFGEGSWLTVV.

The chain couples TRBV28 to TRBJ2-3, with 8 bases fitting TRBD1. V lost 5 bases and J lost 7; bases outside the gene matches: 8. CDR1 and CDR2 from the germline V gene are MDHEN and SYDVKM. This CDR3 is 14 amino acids long. In nucleotides, the CDR3 is TGTGCCAGCAGTCCGCGGACAGGGCGGAATACGCAGTATTTT. Its translation is CASSPRTGRNTQYF.

The V call is TRBV11-2, the J call TRBJ2-1; no firm D call. The CDR3 has 13 residues. Germline V gives CDR1 SGHAT, CDR2 FQNNGV. Trimming took 5 bases from V and 1 from J, leaving 6 bases between them. CDR3 amino acids: CASSRVSYNEQFF. The DNA of the CDR3 is TGTGCCAGCAGCCGCGTATCCTACAATGAGCAGTTCTTC.

The rearrangement joins TRBV5-6 to TRBJ2-3, with D perhaps matching TRBD1 or TRBD2 (5 bases each). Germline CDR1 and CDR2: SGHDT and YYEEEE. The CDR3 covers 17 residues. V was clipped by 4 bases and J by 6 bases, with 24 bases between them. CDR3 nucleotide sequence: TGTGCCAGCAGCCATTTCCGGGAACAGGAAGCTGGGGATACGCAGTATTTT. Protein: CASSHFREQEAGDTQYF.

This clone showed up just once. V and J are TRBV7-2 and TRBJ2-7, with 9 bases that match TRBD2. V dropped 3 bases and J dropped 3; count of bases not matched to a gene: 3. This CDR3 has 14 amino acids. Per germline, CDR1 SGHTA and CDR2 FQGNSA. This CDR3 is CASSFSSGDYEQYF. The CDR3 nucleotides read TGTGCCAGCAGCTTCTCTAGCGGGGACTACGAGCAGTACTTC.

The chain links TRBV5-1 to TRBJ2-1; possibly TRBD1 or TRBD2 for D (5 bases each). The germline gives CDR1 SGHRS, CDR2 YFSETQ. This CDR3 has 12 amino acids. With 6 bases removed from V and 8 bases from J, the gap between germline ends came to 12 bases. CDR3 sequence: CASKTMGDEQFF. The DNA of the CDR3 is TGCGCCAGCAAAACTATGGGGGATGAGCAGTTCTTC.

The gene calls are TRBV6-1 and TRBJ2-7, with D uncertain. The CDR3 is 15 residues long. CDR1 MNHNS and CDR2 SASEGT come from the germline V gene. V lost 2 bases and J 3 bases, leaving 14 bases between the germline ends. CDR3 protein: CASSELVRPNYEQYF. DNA of the CDR3: TGTGCCAGCAGTGAATTGGTCAGGCCCAACTACGAGCAGTACTTC.

The V gene is TRBV23-1, the J gene TRBJ2-7, with D perhaps assigned TRBD1 or TRBD2 (6 bases each). TRBV23-1 is recorded as an ORF, its role being uncertain. The V end was cut by 0 bases, the J end by 4 bases, with 13 bases between. This CDR3 is built from 15 residues. CDR3 bases: TGCGCCAGCAGTCAATCTGGCAGGGGAGGATACGAGCAGTACTTC. Translated: CASSQSGRGGYEQYF.

The chain is built from TRBV6-4 and TRBJ1-5, with 9 bases matching TRBD1. The CDR3 consists of 17 residues. Germline V gives CDR1 MRHNA, CDR2 SNTAGT. The trim removed 7 bases at V and 6 bases at J, leaving 16 bases unmatched. The CDR3 DNA reads TGTGCCAGCACTAGGACCCCGGGACAGGGTCAGGGTCAGCCCCAGCATTTT. It yields the protein CASTRTPGQGQGQPQHF.

The J gene is TRBJ1-1, the V gene TRBV7-9; 7 bases align to TRBD1. The V gene end was trimmed by 1 base and the J gene end by 3 bases; junction bases not matched to a gene: 8. The CDR3 runs 16 residues. Germline V gives CDR1 SEHNR, CDR2 FQNEAQ (reference sequence). CDR3 DNA: TGTGCCAGCAGCTTAGGAGACAGGGCTAAGGACACTGAAGCTTTCTTT. Its protein product is CASSLGDRAKDTEAFF.

Written as DNA, the CDR3 is TGCGCCAGCAGCTTGGGGTCCGCGGGCCTGCGGGAAGAAGATACGCAGTATTTT. Amino acids: CASSLGSAGLREEDTQYF. The rearrangement links TRBV5-1 to TRBJ2-3; D may be TRBD2 (6 bases). CDR3 length equals 18 residues. The V and J ends lost 0 bases and 5 bases respectively, with 22 bases between them. CDR1 SGHRS and CDR2 YFSETQ come from the germline V gene.

The CDR3 reads CSVVSPIQFSDYGYTF. The CDR3 DNA reads as TGCAGCGTTGTATCTCCAATCCAATTCTCGGACTATGGCTACACCTTC. V is TRBV29-1 and J is TRBJ1-2; no clear D. Germline V lookup: CDR1 SQVTM, CDR2 ANQGSEA. V was shortened by 4 bases and J by 3 bases, with 21 bases between the two germline ends. This CDR3 has 16 residues.

This clone occurred once. In the same sample, other DNA sequences code for this CDR3. V gene TRBV11-2 combines with J gene TRBJ2-7, with 8 bases that match TRBD1. The CDR3 is 14 residues long. Germline assignment: CDR1 SGHAT and CDR2 FQNNGV. With V trimmed by 3 bases and J by 4 bases, 5 bases remained unmatched. The CDR3 DNA follows: TGTGCCAGCAGCTTTACCGGGACAGGATACGAGCAGTACTTC. Translating gives CASSFTGTGYEQYF.

V and J are TRBV7-9 and TRBJ2-7, with D perhaps matching TRBD2 (5 bases). The V gene's germline CDR1 is SEHNR and CDR2 FQNEAQ (reference sequence). V shed 8 bases and J shed 6 bases, with 14 bases lying between them. The CDR3 length is 12 residues. CDR3 in amino acids: CASGSGLSEQYF. The CDR3 DNA reads TGTGCCAGCGGCAGCGGCTTATCCGAGCAGTACTTC.

The CDR3 nucleotides read TGTGCCAGCAGCTTAGTGGCGCCGGGACTAGCGGGAGGATTAGCCAAAAACATTCAGTACTTC. It translates to CASSLVAPGLAGGLAKNIQYF. The genes are TRBV7-8 and TRBJ2-4; 15 bases align to TRBD2. The CDR3 covers 21 residues. V lost 1 base, J lost 0 bases, and 10 bases stayed unmatched. Germline lookup yields CDR1 SGHVS and CDR2 FQNEAQ.

This clone came up once. The V call is TRBV9, the J call TRBJ2-3, with 7 bases identical to TRBD2. This CDR3 is 16 amino acids long. After removal of 2 bases from V and 0 bases from J, the junction contained 6 bases not matched to a gene. The germline V gene encodes CDR1 SGDLS and CDR2 YYNGEE. CDR3 coding DNA: TGTGCCAGCAGCGTTCAGCGGGAAACCAGCACAGATACGCAGTATTTT. Its translation is CASSVQRETSTDTQYF.

The CDR3 coding sequence is TGCAGCGTTAAAAATCTACAACCAAACGACAATGAGCAGTTCTTC. This sequence encodes CSVKNLQPNDNEQFF. The chain joins TRBV29-1 to TRBJ2-1, with unresolved D. Germline V gene data show CDR1 as SQVTM and CDR2 as ANQGSEA. Trimming shortened V by 5 bases and J by 5 bases, and 19 bases separated the two germline ends. The CDR3 consists of 15 residues.